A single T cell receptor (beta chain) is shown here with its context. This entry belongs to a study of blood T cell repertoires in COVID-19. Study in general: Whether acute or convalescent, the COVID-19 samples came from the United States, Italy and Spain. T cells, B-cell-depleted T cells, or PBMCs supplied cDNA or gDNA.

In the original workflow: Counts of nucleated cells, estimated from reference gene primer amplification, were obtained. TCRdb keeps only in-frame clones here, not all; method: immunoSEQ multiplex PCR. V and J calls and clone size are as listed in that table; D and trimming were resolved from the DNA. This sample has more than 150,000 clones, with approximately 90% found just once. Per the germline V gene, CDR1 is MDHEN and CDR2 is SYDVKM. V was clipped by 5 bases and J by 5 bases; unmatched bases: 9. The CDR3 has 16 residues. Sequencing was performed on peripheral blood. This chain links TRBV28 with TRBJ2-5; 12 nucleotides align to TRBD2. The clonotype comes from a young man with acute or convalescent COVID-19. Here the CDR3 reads CASSTALAGGLETQYF. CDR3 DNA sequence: TGTGCCAGCAGTACCGCACTAGCGGGGGGCCTGGAGACCCAGTACTTC.